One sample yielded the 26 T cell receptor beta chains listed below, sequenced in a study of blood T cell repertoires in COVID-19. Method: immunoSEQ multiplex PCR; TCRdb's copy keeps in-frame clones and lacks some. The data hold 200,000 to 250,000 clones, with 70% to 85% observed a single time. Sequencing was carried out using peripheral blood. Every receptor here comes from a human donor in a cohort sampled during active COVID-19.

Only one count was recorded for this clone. DNA of the CDR3: TGCAGCGTTGTCGGCCTGGGGGCAGGCCAAGAGACCCAGTACTTC. Its translation is CSVVGLGAGQETQYF. The rearrangement links TRBV29-1 to TRBJ2-5, with a tentative D call TRBD1 (6 bases). Germline V CDR1 and CDR2: SQVTM, ANQGSEA. Between the trimmed V and J ends, which lost 4 bases and 1 base, there was a span of 16 bases. This CDR3 spans 15 amino acids.

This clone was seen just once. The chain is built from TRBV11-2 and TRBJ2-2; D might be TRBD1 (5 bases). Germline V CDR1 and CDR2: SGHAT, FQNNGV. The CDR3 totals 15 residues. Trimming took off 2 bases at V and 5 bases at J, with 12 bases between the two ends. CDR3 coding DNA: TGTGCCAGCAGCTTATTCAGGGAAATAACCGGGGAGCTGTTTTTT. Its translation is CASSLFREITGELFF.

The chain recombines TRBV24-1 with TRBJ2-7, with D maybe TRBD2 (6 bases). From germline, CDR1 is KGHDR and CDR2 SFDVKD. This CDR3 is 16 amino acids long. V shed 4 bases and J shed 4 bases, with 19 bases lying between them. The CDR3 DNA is TGTGCCACCAGTGAGAGGGACTGGGGCTTGGAGTACGAGCAGTACTTC. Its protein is CATSERDWGLEYEQYF.

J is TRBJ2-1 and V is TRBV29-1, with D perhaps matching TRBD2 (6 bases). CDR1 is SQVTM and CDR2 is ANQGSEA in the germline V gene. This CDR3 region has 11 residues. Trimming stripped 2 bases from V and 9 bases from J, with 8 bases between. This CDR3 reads CSVEWGVEQFF. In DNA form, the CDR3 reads TGCAGCGTTGAATGGGGGGTTGAGCAGTTCTTC.

DNA for the CDR3: TGTGCCAGCAGTTCCAATCCGGGTCCCACAGATACGCAGTATTTT. This codes for CASSSNPGPTDTQYF. The V gene is TRBV27, the J gene TRBJ2-3; D call uncertain. This CDR3 comprises 15 residues. V lost 4 bases to trimming and J lost 2 bases, with 13 bases between them. In germline, CDR1 is MNHEY, CDR2 SMNVEV (reference sequence).

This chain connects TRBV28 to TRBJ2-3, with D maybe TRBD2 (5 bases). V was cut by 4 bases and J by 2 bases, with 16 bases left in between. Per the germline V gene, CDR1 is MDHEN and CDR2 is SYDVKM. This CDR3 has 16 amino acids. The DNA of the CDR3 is TGTGCCAGCAGTTCCTTTCTATCCCGGGACACAGATACGCAGTATTTT. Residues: CASSSFLSRDTDTQYF. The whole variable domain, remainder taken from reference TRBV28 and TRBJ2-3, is DVKVTQSSRYLVKRTGEKVFLECVQDMDHENMFWYRQDPGLGLRLIYFSYDVKMKEKGDIPEGYSVSREKKERFSLILESASTNQTSMYLCASSSFLSRDTDTQYFGPGTRLTVL.

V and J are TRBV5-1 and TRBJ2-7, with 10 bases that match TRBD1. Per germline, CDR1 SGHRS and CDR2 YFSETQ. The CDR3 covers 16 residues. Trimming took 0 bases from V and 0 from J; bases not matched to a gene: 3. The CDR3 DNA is TGCGCCAGCAGCTTGGTGACAGGGGGCAGCTCCTACGAGCAGTACTTC. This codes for CASSLVTGGSSYEQYF.

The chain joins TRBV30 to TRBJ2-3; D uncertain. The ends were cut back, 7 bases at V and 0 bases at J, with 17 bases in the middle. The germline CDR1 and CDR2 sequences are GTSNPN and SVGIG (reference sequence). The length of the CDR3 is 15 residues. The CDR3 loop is CALKSLGLSTDTQYF. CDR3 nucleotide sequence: TGTGCCTTAAAGAGTCTTGGGCTAAGCACAGATACGCAGTATTTT. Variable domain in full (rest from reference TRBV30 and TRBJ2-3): SQTIHQWPATLVQPVGSPLSLECTVEGTSNPNLYWYRQAAGRGLQLLFYSVGIGQISSEVPQNLSASRPQDRQFILSSKKLLLSDSGFYLCALKSLGLSTDTQYFGPGTRLTVL.

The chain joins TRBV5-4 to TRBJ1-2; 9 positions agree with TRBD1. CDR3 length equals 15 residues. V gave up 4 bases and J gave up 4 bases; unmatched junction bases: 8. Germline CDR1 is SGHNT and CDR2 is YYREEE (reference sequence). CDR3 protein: CASSAGQGISYGYTF. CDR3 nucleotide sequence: TGTGCCAGCAGCGCCGGACAGGGGATAAGCTATGGCTACACCTTC.

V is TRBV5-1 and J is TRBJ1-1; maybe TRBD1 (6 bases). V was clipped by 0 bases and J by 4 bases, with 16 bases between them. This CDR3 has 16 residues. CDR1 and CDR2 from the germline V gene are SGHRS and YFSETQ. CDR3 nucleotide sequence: TGCGCCAGCAGCTTGGCGGACAGTGAAATGGGCACTGAAGCTTTCTTT. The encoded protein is CASSLADSEMGTEAFF.

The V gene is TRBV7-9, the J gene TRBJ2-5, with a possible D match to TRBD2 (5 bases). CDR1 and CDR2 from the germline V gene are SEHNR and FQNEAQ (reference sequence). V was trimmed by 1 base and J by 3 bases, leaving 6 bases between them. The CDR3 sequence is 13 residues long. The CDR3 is CASSLGAEETQYF. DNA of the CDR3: TGTGCCAGCAGCTTAGGAGCGGAAGAGACCCAGTACTTC.

CDR3 region: CASSQDQQRGSYEQYF. CDR3 DNA: TGCGCCAGCAGCCAAGATCAGCAGCGGGGGTCCTACGAGCAGTACTTC. This sequence joins TRBV4-1 and TRBJ2-7; 8 nucleotides match TRBD2. This CDR3 comprises 16 residues. Germline trimming cut 0 bases from V and 1 base from J; bases unmatched to any gene: 5. Germline V gives CDR1 MGHRA, CDR2 YSYEKL.

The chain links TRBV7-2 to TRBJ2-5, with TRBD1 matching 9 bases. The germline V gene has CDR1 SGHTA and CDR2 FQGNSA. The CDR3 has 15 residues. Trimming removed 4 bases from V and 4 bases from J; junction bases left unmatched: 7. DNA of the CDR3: TGTGCCAGCAGCTCACATCCGGGACAGGGAGAGACCCAGTACTTC. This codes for CASSSHPGQGETQYF.

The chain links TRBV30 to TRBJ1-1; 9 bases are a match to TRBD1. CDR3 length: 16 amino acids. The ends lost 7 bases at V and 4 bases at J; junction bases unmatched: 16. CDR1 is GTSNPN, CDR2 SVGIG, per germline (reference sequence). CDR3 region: CASSKKTGGYRTEAFF. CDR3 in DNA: TGTGCCTCCTCGAAAAAGACAGGGGGGTATCGCACTGAAGCTTTCTTT.

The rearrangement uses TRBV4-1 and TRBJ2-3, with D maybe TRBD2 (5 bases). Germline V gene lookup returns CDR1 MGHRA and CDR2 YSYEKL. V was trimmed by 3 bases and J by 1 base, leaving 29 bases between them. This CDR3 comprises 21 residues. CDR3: CASSHPHLGSLDSSGTDTQYF. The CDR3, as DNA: TGCGCCAGCAGCCATCCCCACCTGGGTTCCCTGGACTCCTCGGGCACAGATACGCAGTATTTT.

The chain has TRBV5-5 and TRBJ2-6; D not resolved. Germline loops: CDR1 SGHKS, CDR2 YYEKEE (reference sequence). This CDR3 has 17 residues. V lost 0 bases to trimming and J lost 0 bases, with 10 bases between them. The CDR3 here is CASSLALTASGANVLTF. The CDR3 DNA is TGTGCCAGCAGCTTGGCCTTAACAGCCTCTGGGGCCAACGTCCTGACTTTC.

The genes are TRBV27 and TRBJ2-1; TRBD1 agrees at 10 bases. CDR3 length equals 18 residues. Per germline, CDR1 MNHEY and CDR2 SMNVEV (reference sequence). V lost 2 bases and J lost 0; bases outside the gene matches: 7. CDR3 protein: CASSLGPRTGGSYNEQFF. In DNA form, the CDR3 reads TGTGCCAGCAGTTTAGGCCCTCGGACAGGGGGCTCCTACAATGAGCAGTTCTTC.

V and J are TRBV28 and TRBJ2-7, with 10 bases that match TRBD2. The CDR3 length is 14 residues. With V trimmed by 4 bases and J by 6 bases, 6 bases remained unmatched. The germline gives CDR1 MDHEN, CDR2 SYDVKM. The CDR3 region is CASSSPSGSPEQYF. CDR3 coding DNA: TGTGCCAGCAGTTCCCCTAGCGGGAGCCCCGAGCAGTACTTC.

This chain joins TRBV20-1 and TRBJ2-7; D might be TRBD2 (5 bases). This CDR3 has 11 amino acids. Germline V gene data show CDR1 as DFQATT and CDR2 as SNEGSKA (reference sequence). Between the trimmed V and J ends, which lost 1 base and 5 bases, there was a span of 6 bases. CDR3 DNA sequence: TGCAGTGCTAGAGCTAGCAACGAGCAGTACTTC. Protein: CSARASNEQYF.

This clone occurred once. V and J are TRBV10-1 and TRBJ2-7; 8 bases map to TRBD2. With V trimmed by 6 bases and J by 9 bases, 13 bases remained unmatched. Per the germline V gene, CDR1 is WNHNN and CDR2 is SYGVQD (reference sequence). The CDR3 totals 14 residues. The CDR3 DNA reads TGCGCCAGCAGCGACGAAGGACTAGCCCTTAGGCAGTACTTC. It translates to CASSDEGLALRQYF.

As DNA, the CDR3 is TGTGCCAGCAGCGCCGCACGGGGGGGCAGAAACACCATATATTTT. Translation gives CASSAARGGRNTIYF. This sequence joins TRBV9 and TRBJ1-3, with a possible D match to TRBD1 (6 bases). Germline CDR1 reads SGDLS; CDR2 reads YYNGEE. With 3 bases removed from V and 5 bases from J, the gap between germline ends came to 15 bases. The CDR3 length is 15 residues. Based on the CDR3 plus reference TRBV9 and TRBJ1-3, the full variable domain is DSGVTQTPKHLITATGQRVTLRCSPRSGDLSVYWYQQSLDQGLQFLIQYYNGEERAKGNILERFSAQQFPDLHSELNLSSLELGDSALYFCASSAARGGRNTIYFGEGSWLTVV.

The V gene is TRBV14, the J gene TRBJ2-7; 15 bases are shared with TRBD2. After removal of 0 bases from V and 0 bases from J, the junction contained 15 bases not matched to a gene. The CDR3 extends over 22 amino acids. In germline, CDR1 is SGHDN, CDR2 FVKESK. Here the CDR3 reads CASSQDGRAGLAGGPSSYEQYF. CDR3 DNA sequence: TGTGCCAGCAGCCAAGATGGTAGAGCGGGACTAGCGGGAGGACCGAGCTCCTACGAGCAGTACTTC. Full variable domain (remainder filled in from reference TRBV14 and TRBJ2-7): EAGVTQFPSHSVIEKGQTVTLRCDPISGHDNLYWYRRVMGKEIKFLLHFVKESKQDESGMPNNRFLAERTGGTYSTLKVQPAELEDSGVYFCASSQDGRAGLAGGPSSYEQYFGPGTRLTVT.

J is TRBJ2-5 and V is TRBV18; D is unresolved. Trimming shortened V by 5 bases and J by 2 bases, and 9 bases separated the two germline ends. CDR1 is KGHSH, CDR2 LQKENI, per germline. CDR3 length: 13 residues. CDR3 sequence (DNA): TGTGCCAGCTCAGGGCAAATGCAAGAGACCCAGTACTTC. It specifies CASSGQMQETQYF.

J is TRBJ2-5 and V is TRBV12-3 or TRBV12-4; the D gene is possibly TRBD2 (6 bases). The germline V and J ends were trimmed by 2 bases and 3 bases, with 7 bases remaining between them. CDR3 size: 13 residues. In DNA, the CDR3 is TGTGCCAGCAGTTTATGGGGGGAAGAGACCCAGTACTTC. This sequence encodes CASSLWGEETQYF.

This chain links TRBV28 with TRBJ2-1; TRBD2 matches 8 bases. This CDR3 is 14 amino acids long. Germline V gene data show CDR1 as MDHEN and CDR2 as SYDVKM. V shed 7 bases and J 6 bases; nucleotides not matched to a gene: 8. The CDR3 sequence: CASIQSGRVNEQFF. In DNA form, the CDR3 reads TGTGCCAGCATTCAAAGCGGGAGAGTCAATGAGCAGTTCTTC.

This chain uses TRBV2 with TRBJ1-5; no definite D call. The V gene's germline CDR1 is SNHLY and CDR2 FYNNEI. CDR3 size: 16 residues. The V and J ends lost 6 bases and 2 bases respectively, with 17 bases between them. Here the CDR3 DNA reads TGTGCCAGCAGCCCTGACCGGGTAGTCCGCAATCAGCCCCAGCATTTT. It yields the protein CASSPDRVVRNQPQHF. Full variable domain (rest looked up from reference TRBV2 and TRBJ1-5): EPEVTQTPSHQVTQMGQEVILRCVPISNHLYFYWYRQILGQKVEFLVSFYNNEISEKSEIFDDQFSVERPDGSNFTLKIRSTKLEDSAMYFCASSPDRVVRNQPQHFGDGTRLSIL.